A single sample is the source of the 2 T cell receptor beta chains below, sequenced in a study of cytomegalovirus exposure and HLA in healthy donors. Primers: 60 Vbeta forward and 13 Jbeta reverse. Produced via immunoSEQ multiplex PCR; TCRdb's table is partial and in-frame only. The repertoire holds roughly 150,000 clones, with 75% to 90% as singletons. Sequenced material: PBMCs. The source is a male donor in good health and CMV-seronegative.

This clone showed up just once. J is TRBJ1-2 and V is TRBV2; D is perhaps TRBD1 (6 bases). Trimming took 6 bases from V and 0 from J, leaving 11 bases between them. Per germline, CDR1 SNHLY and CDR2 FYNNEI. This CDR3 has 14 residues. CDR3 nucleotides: TGTGCCAGCAGGGCCGGGACACCTAACTATGGCTACACCTTC. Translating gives CASRAGTPNYGYTF. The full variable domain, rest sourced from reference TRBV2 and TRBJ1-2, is EPEVTQTPSHQVTQMGQEVILRCVPISNHLYFYWYRQILGQKVEFLVSFYNNEISEKSEIFDDQFSVERPDGSNFTLKIRSTKLEDSAMYFCASRAGTPNYGYTFGSGTRLTVV.

The CDR3 here is CASSAVLAGERLFF. For the CDR3, the DNA is TGTGCCAGCAGTGCGGTGTTAGCGGGGGAGCGGTTGTTCTTC. This chain links TRBV6-1 with TRBJ2-1; 9 bases agree with TRBD2. This CDR3 spans 14 amino acids. J lost 15 bases, V lost 4 bases, and 13 bases had no gene match. Germline CDR1 MNHNS, CDR2 SASEGT.